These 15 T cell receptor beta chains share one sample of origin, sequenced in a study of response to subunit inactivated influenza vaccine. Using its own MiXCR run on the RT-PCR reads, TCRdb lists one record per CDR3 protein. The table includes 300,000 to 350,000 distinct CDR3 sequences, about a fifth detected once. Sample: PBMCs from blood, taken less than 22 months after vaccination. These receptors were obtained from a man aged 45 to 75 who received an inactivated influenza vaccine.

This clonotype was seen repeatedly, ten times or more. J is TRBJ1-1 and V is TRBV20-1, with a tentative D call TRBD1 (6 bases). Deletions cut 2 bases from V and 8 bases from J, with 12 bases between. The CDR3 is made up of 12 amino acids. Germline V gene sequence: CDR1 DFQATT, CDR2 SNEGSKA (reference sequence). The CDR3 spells CSARSDRREAFF. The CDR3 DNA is TGCAGTGCTAGATCGGACAGACGGGAAGCTTTCTTT.

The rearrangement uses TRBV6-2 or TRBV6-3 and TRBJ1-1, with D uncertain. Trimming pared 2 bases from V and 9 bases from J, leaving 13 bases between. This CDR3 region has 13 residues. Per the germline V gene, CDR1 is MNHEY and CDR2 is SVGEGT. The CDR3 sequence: CASSYGAFPQAFF. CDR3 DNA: TGTGCCAGCAGTTACGGAGCGTTCCCTCAAGCTTTCTTT.

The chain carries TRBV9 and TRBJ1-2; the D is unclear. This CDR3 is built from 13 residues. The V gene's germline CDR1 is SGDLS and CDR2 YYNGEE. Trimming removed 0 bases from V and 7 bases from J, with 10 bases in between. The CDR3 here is CASSVVSLGGYTF. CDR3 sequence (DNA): TGTGCCAGCAGCGTAGTGAGTCTAGGTGGCTACACCTTC.

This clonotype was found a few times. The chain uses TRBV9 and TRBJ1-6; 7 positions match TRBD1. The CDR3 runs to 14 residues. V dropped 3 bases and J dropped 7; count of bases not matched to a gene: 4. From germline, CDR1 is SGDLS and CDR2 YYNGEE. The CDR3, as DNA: TGTGCCAGCAGCGACCGGGACAGAAATTCACCCCTCCACTTT. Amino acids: CASSDRDRNSPLHF.

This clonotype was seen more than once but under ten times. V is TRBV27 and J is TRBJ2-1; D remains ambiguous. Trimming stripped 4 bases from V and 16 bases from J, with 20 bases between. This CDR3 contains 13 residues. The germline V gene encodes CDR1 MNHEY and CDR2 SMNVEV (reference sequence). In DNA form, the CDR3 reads TGTGCCAGCAGTTCCGGTTCTTCCCCCACACGATTCTTC. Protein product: CASSSGSSPTRFF.

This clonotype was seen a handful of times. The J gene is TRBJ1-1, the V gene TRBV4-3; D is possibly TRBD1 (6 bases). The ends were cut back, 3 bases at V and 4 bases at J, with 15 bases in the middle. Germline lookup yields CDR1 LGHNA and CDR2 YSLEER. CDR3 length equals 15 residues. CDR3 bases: TGCGCCAGCAGCCAGGCTGCCAGGGGAGGCACTGAAGCTTTCTTT. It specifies CASSQAARGGTEAFF.

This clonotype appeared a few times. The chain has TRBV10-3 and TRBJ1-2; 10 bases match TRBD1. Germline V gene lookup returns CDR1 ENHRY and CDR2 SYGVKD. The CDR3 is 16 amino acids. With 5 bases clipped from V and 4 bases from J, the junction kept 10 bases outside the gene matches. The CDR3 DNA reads TGTGCCATCAGTAAGACAGGACAGGGGGACGGCTATGGCTACACCTTC. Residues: CAISKTGQGDGYGYTF.

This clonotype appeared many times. CDR3 sequence (DNA): TGTGCCAGCAGCCAAGCACCCCAGGCCGGGGAGCTGTTTTTT. Translation gives CASSQAPQAGELFF. This rearrangement joins TRBV3-1 to TRBJ2-2; D is undetermined. The CDR3 runs 14 residues. The germline V and J ends were trimmed by 1 base and 6 bases, with 9 bases remaining between them. Germline V gene data show CDR1 as LGHDT and CDR2 as YNNKEL (reference sequence).

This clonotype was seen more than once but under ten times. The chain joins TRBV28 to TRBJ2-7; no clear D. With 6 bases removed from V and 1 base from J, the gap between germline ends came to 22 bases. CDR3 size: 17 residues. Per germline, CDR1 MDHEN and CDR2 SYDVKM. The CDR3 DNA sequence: TGTGCCAGCAGCCTGTTTGGCGGAAGTAGTGTTTCCTACGAGCAGTACTTC. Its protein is CASSLFGGSSVSYEQYF.

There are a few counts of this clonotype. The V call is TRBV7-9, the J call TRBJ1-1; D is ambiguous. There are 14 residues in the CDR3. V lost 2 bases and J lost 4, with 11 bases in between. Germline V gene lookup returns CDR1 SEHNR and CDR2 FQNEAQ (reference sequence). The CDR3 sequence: CASSLKGRGTEAFF. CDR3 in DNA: TGTGCCAGCAGCTTAAAGGGTCGCGGCACTGAAGCTTTCTTT.

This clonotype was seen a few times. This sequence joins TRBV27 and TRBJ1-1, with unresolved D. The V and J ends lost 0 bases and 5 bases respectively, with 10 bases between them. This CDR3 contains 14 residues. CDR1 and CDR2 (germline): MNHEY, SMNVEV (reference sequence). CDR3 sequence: CASSLSIRGTEAFF. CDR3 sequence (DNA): TGTGCCAGCAGTTTATCAATCCGGGGTACTGAAGCTTTCTTT.

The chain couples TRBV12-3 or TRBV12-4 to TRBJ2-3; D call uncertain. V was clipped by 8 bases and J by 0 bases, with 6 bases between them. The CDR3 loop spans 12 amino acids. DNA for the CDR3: TGTGCCAGCGGGATAAGCACAGATACGCAGTATTTT. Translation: CASGISTDTQYF.

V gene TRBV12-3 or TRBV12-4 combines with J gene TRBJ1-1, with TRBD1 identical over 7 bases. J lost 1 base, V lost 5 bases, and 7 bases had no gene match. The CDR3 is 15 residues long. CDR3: CASSTTGQPNTEAFF. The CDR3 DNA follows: TGTGCCAGCAGTACCACGGGACAGCCGAACACTGAAGCTTTCTTT.

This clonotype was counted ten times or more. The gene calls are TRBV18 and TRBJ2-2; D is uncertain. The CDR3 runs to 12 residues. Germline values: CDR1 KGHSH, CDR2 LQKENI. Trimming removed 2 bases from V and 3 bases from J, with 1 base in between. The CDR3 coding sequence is TGTGCCAGCTCACCAGACACCGGGGAGCTGTTTTTT. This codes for CASSPDTGELFF.

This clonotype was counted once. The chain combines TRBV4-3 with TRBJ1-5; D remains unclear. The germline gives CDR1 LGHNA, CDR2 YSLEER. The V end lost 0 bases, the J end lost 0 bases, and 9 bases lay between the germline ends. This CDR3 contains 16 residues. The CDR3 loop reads CASSQDRAASNQPQHF. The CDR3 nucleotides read TGCGCCAGCAGCCAAGATAGGGCAGCTAGCAATCAGCCCCAGCATTTT.